Listed here are 28 T cell receptor beta chains from one sample, sequenced in a study of blood T cell repertoires in COVID-19. The method was immunoSEQ multiplex PCR; TCRdb's version includes in-frame clones alone and lacks a portion of them. The sample contains about 160,000 clones, about 90% of which appear only once. Sequenced material: PBMCs or T cells enriched from blood (not recorded which). The receptors were sampled from a woman aged 40 to 50 who had been exposed to COVID-19.

Regarding this clone: The same CDR3 can be traced to other DNA sequences in this sample. The chain uses TRBV5-1 and TRBJ1-1; D is perhaps TRBD1 (5 bases). The ends were cut back, 1 base at V and 3 bases at J, with 10 bases in the middle. In germline, CDR1 is SGHRS, CDR2 YFSETQ. The CDR3 is made up of 14 amino acids. Here the CDR3 reads CASSLSGRDTEAFF. The CDR3 DNA sequence: TGCGCCAGCAGCTTGTCGGGCAGGGACACTGAAGCTTTCTTT.

This rearrangement joins TRBV9 to TRBJ2-3; D is possibly TRBD2 (5 bases). The CDR3 runs to 16 residues. V was pared by 0 bases and J by 4 bases, with 15 bases between. Germline V CDR1 and CDR2: SGDLS, YYNGEE. CDR3 region: CASSVGVARASDTQYF. In DNA, the CDR3 is TGTGCCAGCAGCGTAGGTGTGGCGCGGGCCTCAGATACGCAGTATTTT.

For the CDR3, the DNA is TGTGCCAGCAGCCTCGAAAGACAGGGGGCCCGTTCCTACGAGCAGTACTTC. The encoded protein is CASSLERQGARSYEQYF. The rearrangement uses TRBV14 and TRBJ2-7; 10 nucleotides align to TRBD1. The CDR3 totals 17 residues. CDR1 is SGHDN, CDR2 FVKESK, per germline. Trimming removed 4 bases from V and 1 base from J; junction bases left unmatched: 10. Full variable domain (outside the CDR3, taken from reference TRBV14 and TRBJ2-7): EAGVTQFPSHSVIEKGQTVTLRCDPISGHDNLYWYRRVMGKEIKFLLHFVKESKQDESGMPNNRFLAERTGGTYSTLKVQPAELEDSGVYFCASSLERQGARSYEQYFGPGTRLTVT.

The V gene is TRBV6-6, the J gene TRBJ2-3; TRBD1 matches 10 bases. Germline V gives CDR1 MNHNY, CDR2 SVGAGI (reference sequence). The V and J ends lost 6 bases and 1 base, in that order; junction bases with no gene match: 4. CDR3 length: 15 residues. The CDR3 loop is CASRRGQGGTDTQYF. In DNA, the CDR3 is TGTGCCAGCAGACGAGGACAGGGGGGCACAGATACGCAGTATTTT.

The gene calls are TRBV13 and TRBJ1-2; TRBD1 aligns across 9 bases. This CDR3 comprises 14 residues. Germline values: CDR1 PRHDT, CDR2 FYEKMQ (reference sequence). J gave up 6 bases and V 9 bases, and 11 bases lay outside the gene matches. DNA for the CDR3: TGTGCCAGTAACCGGGACAGGGCACATGATGGCTACACCTTC. Protein product: CASNRDRAHDGYTF. The full variable domain, its missing parts supplied by reference TRBV13 and TRBJ1-2, is AAGVIQSPRHLIKEKRETATLKCYPIPRHDTVYWYQQGPGQDPQFLISFYEKMQSDKGSIPDRFSAQQFSDYHSELNMSSLELGDSALYFCASNRDRAHDGYTFGSGTRLTVV.

This rearrangement joins TRBV2 to TRBJ1-2, with TRBD1 matching 8 bases. The germline gives CDR1 SNHLY, CDR2 FYNNEI. With 7 bases clipped from V and 7 bases from J, the junction kept 8 bases outside the gene matches. The CDR3 covers 13 residues. CDR3 sequence (DNA): TGTGCCAGCAATGAGGGGCAGGGGGCTGGCTACACCTTC. This sequence encodes CASNEGQGAGYTF.

About this clone itself: This sample also contains other DNA sequences that code for the same CDR3. This chain uses TRBV28 with TRBJ1-5, with 9 positions matching TRBD1. J lost 7 bases, V lost 3 bases, and 4 bases had no gene match. CDR1 is MDHEN and CDR2 is SYDVKM in the germline V gene. This CDR3 has 14 amino acids. CDR3 loop: CASSLGQGRQPQHF. The DNA of the CDR3 is TGTGCCAGCAGTTTGGGACAGGGCCGGCAGCCCCAGCATTTT.

The rearrangement links TRBV5-6 to TRBJ2-5; TRBD2 is a possible D gene (7 bases). The CDR3 covers 13 residues. With 5 bases removed from V and 4 bases from J, the gap between germline ends came to 12 bases. Per germline, CDR1 SGHDT and CDR2 YYEEEE. The CDR3 nucleotides are TGTGCCAGCAGTAGGGGGGGCCGAGAGACCCAGTACTTC. Protein product: CASSRGGRETQYF.

This rearrangement joins TRBV11-2 to TRBJ2-5, with D hard to call. Germline V gene data show CDR1 as SGHAT and CDR2 as FQNNGV. The CDR3 contains 18 residues. V was trimmed by 0 bases and J by 2 bases, leaving 19 bases between them. CDR3 bases: TGTGCCAGCAGCTTAGATCGGATAGTCACAGTTATTCAAGAGACCCAGTACTTC. It is translated as CASSLDRIVTVIQETQYF.

This clone was detected only a few times. This chain uses TRBV5-1 with TRBJ2-5; a weak D match, TRBD1 (6 bases). This CDR3 is 15 amino acids long. Germline V gene data show CDR1 as SGHRS and CDR2 as YFSETQ. The V end lost 5 bases, the J end lost 3 bases, and 17 bases lay between the germline ends. The CDR3 region is CASSWTGTNKETQYF. The CDR3 coding sequence is TGCGCCAGCAGTTGGACCGGGACAAACAAAGAGACCCAGTACTTC.

The chain combines TRBV29-1 with TRBJ2-2; D gene ambiguous. The V gene lost 1 base and the J gene lost 1 base, with 13 bases spanning the gap. From germline, CDR1 is SQVTM and CDR2 ANQGSEA. The CDR3 consists of 16 residues. Written as DNA, the CDR3 is TGCAGCGTTGAAGGAGGAAAGTATGGGAACACCGGGGAGCTGTTTTTT. It encodes CSVEGGKYGNTGELFF.

This clone is a singleton in its sample. V usage is TRBV9 and J usage is TRBJ2-6; TRBD1 is a possible D gene (6 bases). Germline V CDR1 and CDR2: SGDLS, YYNGEE. Trimming took off 3 bases at V and 4 bases at J, with 11 bases between the two ends. CDR3 length: 15 amino acids. Written as DNA, the CDR3 is TGTGCCAGCAGCGCACAGGGTCTCGGGGCCAACGTCCTGACTTTC. This sequence encodes CASSAQGLGANVLTF.

This chain joins TRBV10-3 and TRBJ2-1, with 7 bases matching TRBD2. The trim removed 2 bases at V and 10 bases at J, leaving 5 bases unmatched. CDR1 is ENHRY, CDR2 SYGVKD, per germline. This CDR3 region has 13 residues. The CDR3 reads CAISEREVGEQFF. In DNA form, the CDR3 reads TGTGCCATCAGTGAGCGGGAGGTTGGGGAGCAGTTCTTC.

This clone came up once. This chain connects TRBV9 to TRBJ1-3, with D tentatively TRBD1 (6 bases). This CDR3 region has 16 residues. V lost 5 bases to trimming and J lost 7 bases, with 22 bases between them. Germline-derived CDR1 and CDR2 are SGDLS and YYNGEE. CDR3 in amino acids: CASSLQTGLQRNTIYF. The CDR3 nucleotides are TGTGCCAGCAGTCTCCAGACAGGTCTACAGAGGAACACCATATATTTT. Complete variable domain (other parts from reference TRBV9 and TRBJ1-3): DSGVTQTPKHLITATGQRVTLRCSPRSGDLSVYWYQQSLDQGLQFLIQYYNGEERAKGNILERFSAQQFPDLHSELNLSSLELGDSALYFCASSLQTGLQRNTIYFGEGSWLTVV.

V and J are TRBV19 and TRBJ2-1; 7 bases line up with TRBD2. Germline-derived CDR1 and CDR2 are LNHDA and SQIVND (reference sequence). This CDR3 contains 14 residues. The V gene end was trimmed by 5 bases and the J gene end by 9 bases; junction bases not matched to a gene: 10. The CDR3 DNA is TGTGCCAGTAGTGGCCGGACTAGTACGCGTGAGCAGTTCTTC. Translation gives CASSGRTSTREQFF.

CDR3 region: CAGQIAGGRTDTQYF. CDR3 nucleotide sequence: TGTGCCGGACAGATAGCGGGAGGGCGCACAGATACGCAGTATTTT. The chain combines TRBV5-4 with TRBJ2-3; 11 bases align to TRBD2. V was clipped by 10 bases and J by 1 base; unmatched bases: 8. From germline, CDR1 is SGHNT and CDR2 YYREEE (reference sequence). The CDR3 loop spans 15 amino acids.

Only a few counts were recorded for this clone. The chain uses TRBV6-4 and TRBJ1-2; D call uncertain. CDR3 length: 11 amino acids. V lost 6 bases, J lost 4 bases, and 6 bases lay in between. CDR1 and CDR2 from the germline V gene are MRHNA and SNTAGT. CDR3 sequence: CASRGSYGYTF. The CDR3 coding sequence is TGTGCCAGCAGGGGGAGCTATGGCTACACCTTC.

The genes are TRBV6-5 and TRBJ2-7; D is possibly TRBD1 (6 bases). The V gene lost 6 bases and the J gene lost 2 bases, with 11 bases spanning the gap. Looked up from germline, CDR1 is MNHEY and CDR2 is SVGAGI. The CDR3 spans 13 residues. The CDR3 DNA sequence: TGTGCCAGCAGACAGGGTCGGGCCTACGAGCAGTACTTC. Encoded protein: CASRQGRAYEQYF.

V usage is TRBV29-1 and J usage is TRBJ2-7, with TRBD1 matching 7 bases. Germline V gives CDR1 SQVTM, CDR2 ANQGSEA. The V and J ends lost 7 bases and 3 bases, in that order; junction bases with no gene match: 6. The length of the CDR3 is 12 residues. As DNA, the CDR3 is TGCAGCGCTATGACAGGGAGCTACGAGCAGTACTTC. It yields the protein CSAMTGSYEQYF.

This clone was seen a single time. The chain employs TRBV28 and TRBJ1-1; the D is unclear. The CDR3 consists of 13 residues. The V end was cut by 8 bases, the J end by 3 bases, with 13 bases between. Germline CDR1 MDHEN, CDR2 SYDVKM. The CDR3 region is CASGARLDTEAFF. CDR3 nucleotide sequence: TGTGCCAGCGGAGCCAGACTAGACACTGAAGCTTTCTTT.

This chain links TRBV11-2 with TRBJ2-5, with 7 bases lining up with TRBD2. This CDR3 has 15 amino acids. From germline, CDR1 is SGHAT and CDR2 FQNNGV. V was pared by 4 bases and J by 5 bases, with 10 bases of the junction left unmatched. Here the CDR3 reads CASSYSGTSDETQYF. CDR3 DNA: TGTGCCAGCAGCTACTCGGGTACTAGCGATGAGACCCAGTACTTC.

V and J are TRBV2 and TRBJ2-3, with 11 bases aligning to TRBD2. The CDR3 sequence is 13 residues long. Germline lookup yields CDR1 SNHLY and CDR2 FYNNEI. V lost 5 bases to trimming and J lost 8 bases; unmatched junction nucleotides: 3. CDR3 in amino acids: CASSMTSGATQYF. CDR3 DNA: TGTGCCAGCAGTATGACTAGCGGGGCTACGCAGTATTTT.

This sequence joins TRBV7-2 and TRBJ1-1, with unresolved D. The CDR3 has 14 amino acids. The germline CDR1 and CDR2 sequences are SGHTA and FQGNSA. Trimming removed 4 bases from V and 0 bases from J, with 9 bases in between. The CDR3 DNA sequence: TGTGCCAGCAGCTCGAGGCGTTTGAACACTGAAGCTTTCTTT. Amino acids: CASSSRRLNTEAFF.

V and J are TRBV25-1 and TRBJ1-4; a possible D gene is TRBD1 (6 bases). The CDR3 runs 15 residues. CDR1 is MGHDK and CDR2 is SYGVNS in the germline V gene. The V end was cut by 3 bases, the J end by 5 bases, with 13 bases between. This CDR3 is CASSEDRAKNEKLFF. The CDR3 nucleotides read TGTGCCAGCAGTGAGGACAGAGCCAAAAATGAAAAACTGTTTTTT.

The chain combines TRBV24-1 with TRBJ2-1, with a tentative D call TRBD1 (5 bases). This CDR3 spans 13 amino acids. V was shortened by 8 bases and J by 8 bases, with 15 bases between the two germline ends. Germline V gene data show CDR1 as KGHDR and CDR2 as SFDVKD. CDR3 loop: CATTGIGLYEQFF. The CDR3, as DNA: TGTGCCACCACAGGGATAGGTCTATATGAGCAGTTCTTC.

The chain joins TRBV18 to TRBJ2-5; the D is unclear. Trimming pared 4 bases from V and 2 bases from J, leaving 2 bases between. This CDR3 region has 11 residues. In germline, CDR1 is KGHSH, CDR2 LQKENI. CDR3 in amino acids: CASSLQETQYF. Written as DNA, the CDR3 is TGTGCCAGCTCACTACAAGAGACCCAGTACTTC.

The genes are TRBV6-5 and TRBJ2-2; D is perhaps TRBD2 (6 bases). Germline CDR1 is MNHEY and CDR2 is SVGAGI. Trimming stripped 8 bases from V and 7 bases from J, with 14 bases between. There are 13 residues in the CDR3. This CDR3 reads CASLLLGGGELFF. The CDR3, as DNA: TGTGCCAGCCTCCTGCTGGGGGGCGGGGAGCTGTTTTTT.

The chain has TRBV9 and TRBJ2-5; perhaps TRBD1 as D (7 bases). With 3 bases removed from V and 5 bases from J, the gap between germline ends came to 14 bases. This CDR3 comprises 14 residues. Germline CDR1 and CDR2: SGDLS and YYNGEE. The chain's CDR3 is CASSGAGGLETQYF. As DNA, the CDR3 is TGTGCCAGCAGCGGGGCAGGGGGACTGGAGACCCAGTACTTC.